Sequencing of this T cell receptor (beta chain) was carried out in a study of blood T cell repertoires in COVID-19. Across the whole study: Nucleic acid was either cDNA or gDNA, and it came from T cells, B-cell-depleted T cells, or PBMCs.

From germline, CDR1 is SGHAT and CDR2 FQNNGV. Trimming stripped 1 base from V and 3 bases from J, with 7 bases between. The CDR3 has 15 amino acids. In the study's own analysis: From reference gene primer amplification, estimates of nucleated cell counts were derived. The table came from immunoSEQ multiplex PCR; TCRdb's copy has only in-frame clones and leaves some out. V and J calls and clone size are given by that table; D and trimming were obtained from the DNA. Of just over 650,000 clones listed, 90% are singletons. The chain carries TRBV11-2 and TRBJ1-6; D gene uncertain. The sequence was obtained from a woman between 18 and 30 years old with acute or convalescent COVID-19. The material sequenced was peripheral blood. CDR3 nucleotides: TGTGCCAGCAGCTTAGGAGGTTTCTATAATTCACCCCTCCACTTT. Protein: CASSLGGFYNSPLHF.